The source of this TCR beta chain is a study of naive CD8 T cells in extremely preterm neonates. Study details: Reported adult age range differs: 25-50 years versus roughly 20-55 years. The study's findings and limits: Compared with all age groups, preterm neonates showed less repertoire richness. Compared with older groups, preterm CDR3s were shorter, with fewer N additions and less trimming.

The trim removed 11 bases at V and 4 bases at J, leaving 8 bases unmatched. The CDR3 is made up of 12 amino acids. In germline, CDR1 is MNHNS, CDR2 SASEGT. Profiled with immunoSEQ multiplex PCR; TCRdb holds only in-frame clones, not every one. The sample carries around 5,900 clones, around 98% recorded once. This clone occurred once. Its antigen is unknown. The sequence derives from a human donor in good health. The chain joins TRBV6-1 to TRBJ2-7; the match to TRBD1 covers 7 bases. The sequenced material came from naive CD8+ T cells from blood. CDR3 in DNA: TGTGCCGCTTGTCAGGGGGTGTACGAGCAGTACTTC. It yields the protein CAACQGVYEQYF.